One sample yielded the 8 T cell receptor beta chains listed below, sequenced in a study of tumor-infiltrating lymphocytes in primary liver carcinoma. For each extraction, RNA and DNA were obtained together from 20-30 mg of unsorted bulk tissue. Production of TCR beta cDNA used roughly 0.55 ug total RNA together with a constant-region primer. Library construction for TCR beta comprised three nested multiplex PCR rounds performed with slightly modified ARM-PCR. TRBV1-TRBV30 forward primers paired with a C-beta reverse primer were used in the first two PCR rounds, which ran approximately 10 cycles each. MiXCR, applied by TCRdb to the multiplex PCR reads, yields one record per CDR3 protein. The profile covers 52,000 or so distinct CDR3 sequences, with 65% to 85% appearing a single time and roughly a quarter taken by the ten largest. Material for sequencing was liver tumor tissue from sampling region 5. Subset: tumor region T5, tumor centre. These receptors originate from a man aged 35-49 years with primary liver carcinoma and hepatitis B virus infection.

The gene calls are TRBV5-1 and TRBJ2-7, with 7 bases lining up with TRBD2. Per the germline V gene, CDR1 is SGHRS and CDR2 is YFSETQ. V lost 5 bases to trimming and J lost 3 bases; unmatched junction nucleotides: 8. CDR3 length: 14 residues. The CDR3 reads CASSQAGRYYEQYF. The CDR3 DNA reads as TGCGCCAGCAGTCAAGCGGGACGGTACTACGAGCAGTACTTC.

This clonotype is categorized as medium-sized. This chain joins TRBV29-1 and TRBJ1-1, with 8 bases lining up with TRBD1. J lost 3 bases, V lost 6 bases, and 6 bases had no gene match. The CDR3 covers 13 residues. Per germline, CDR1 SQVTM and CDR2 ANQGSEA. CDR3 sequence (DNA): TGCAGCGTCAGGGGGCGCGGGGACACTGAAGCTTTCTTT. Protein: CSVRGRGDTEAFF.

This clonotype was seen ten or more times. A much larger clone differs from this one at a single base, so this may be a read error. The chain has TRBV5-1 and TRBJ2-7; D might be TRBD2 (7 bases). In germline, CDR1 is SGHRS, CDR2 YFSETQ. This CDR3 has 10 amino acids. The CDR3 protein is CASSLMGGGF. As DNA, the CDR3 is TGCGCCAGCAGCTTGATGGGAGGGGGCTTC. The variable domain in full, with the rest retrieved from reference TRBV5-1 and TRBJ2-7, is KAGVTQTPRYLIKTRGQQVTLSCSPISGHRSVSWYQQTPGQGLQFLFEYFSETQRNKGNFPGRFSGRQFSNSRSEMNVSTLELGDSALYLCASSLMGGGFGPGTRLTVT.

As concerns this clonotype: This may be a read error: a much more frequent sequence differs by one nucleotide. The rearrangement joins TRBV7-2 to TRBJ2-1; D ambiguous. V was shortened by 1 base and J by 7 bases, with 8 bases between the two germline ends. This CDR3 has 13 residues. The germline CDR1 and CDR2 sequences are SGHTA and FQGNSA. The CDR3 protein is CASSLGVLNEQFF. CDR3 sequence (DNA): TGTGCCAGCAGCTTAGGGGTCTTGAATGAGCAGTTCTTC.

A remark on this clonotype: The junction differs from germline at one of its ends, possibly a read error. The chain links TRBV11-3 to TRBJ1-1, with D unclear. The CDR3 contains 13 residues. Germline CDR1 is SGHNT and CDR2 is YENEEA. The CDR3, as DNA: TGTGCCAGCAGCATAGATTTGAACACTGGAGCTTTCTTT. Translation: CASSIDLNTGAFF. The entire variable domain, with the rest obtained from reference TRBV11-3 and TRBJ1-1, is as follows: EAGVVQSPRYKIIEKKQPVAFWCNPISGHNTLYWYLQNLGQGPELLIRYENEEAVDDSQLPKDRFSAERLKGVDSTLKIQPAELGDSAVYLCASSIDLNTGAFFGQGTRLTVV.

This clonotype was seen more than once but under ten times. The V and J genes are TRBV11-2 and TRBJ2-1; D ambiguous. Per the germline V gene, CDR1 is SGHAT and CDR2 is FQNNGV. The CDR3 is made up of 15 amino acids. V shed 4 bases and J shed 8 bases, with 18 bases lying between them. In DNA form, the CDR3 reads TGTGCCAGCAGCTCCACCGATGGACCTTCCCATGAGCAGTTCTTC. This gives the protein CASSSTDGPSHEQFF.

In its sample, this clonotype was seen once. No conserved phenylalanine or tryptophan ends this CDR3, so it is likely a read error. V and J are TRBV29-1 and TRBJ1-1, with TRBD1 as a possible D gene (6 bases). Trimming left V 6 bases short and J 11 bases short, with 13 bases between. The germline gives CDR1 SQVTM, CDR2 ANQGSEA. The CDR3 runs to 10 residues. Written as DNA, the CDR3 is TGCAGCGTGGGGGACAATGAGGCTTTCTCT. Translating gives CSVGDNEAFS.

This clonotype has just a few counts. An end of the junction does not agree with germline; a read error may underlie this. The V gene is TRBV28, the J gene TRBJ1-1; 7 bases fit TRBD1. This CDR3 contains 12 residues. Germline V gene data show CDR1 as MDHEN and CDR2 as SYDVKM. CDR3 bases: TGTGTCAGCATGATCACAGGGGATGAAGCTTTCTTT. This sequence encodes CVSMITGDEAFF. The entire variable domain, with the rest obtained from reference TRBV28 and TRBJ1-1, is as follows: DVKVTQSSRYLVKRTGEKVFLECVQDMDHENMFWYRQDPGLGLRLIYFSYDVKMKEKGDIPEGYSVSREKKERFSLILESASTNQTSMYLCVSMITGDEAFFGQGTRLTVV.